Reported below is one T cell receptor (beta chain). The specificity of this receptor is unknown. No clone much larger than this one lies a single base away; base qualities are absent. This sample is part of a study of shared clonotypes between healthy human individuals (dated by TCRdb to about 2020). Some background on the complete study: A few men and a couple of women, aged 18 to 49 years, made up the cohort. To increase sequencing depth and limit assay-specific biases, TCR repertoire library preparation and sequencing were carried out by different laboratories using diverse techniques. For each donor, three plates each were used for CD4 naive and CD4 memory, two plates were used for CD8 naive, and one plate was used for CD8 memory. Each donor's leukapheresis produced roughly between about 0.85 and 10 billion PBMCs. To estimate repertoire size and how much clonotypes are shared between individuals, the study performed deep sequencing of blood TCR repertoires from 4 to 6 healthy adults. The paper's findings and limits, for the study overall: Based on pairwise subsampling, the degree of clonotype sharing among donors was expected to be affected by sequencing depth. Because the study included only a small number of donors, the genetic and exposure-history diversity represented was limited. Naive subsets generally had larger estimated clonotype richness than memory subsets. Incomplete sequencing was indicated by rarefaction of sorted-subset datasets, despite the large sequencing depth. Clonotypes shared by all four sorted-subset donors showed higher generation probabilities than non-shared clonotypes. Sampling was restricted to blood, and TCR repertoires in tissue are likely to differ from TCR repertoires in blood. When a handful of donors were compared, the shared fraction of clonotypes was around 5% for naive CD4, 3.5% to 4% for naive CD8, 2% to 2.5% for memory CD4, and around 0.37% for memory CD8.

The CDR3 runs 11 amino acids, cysteine and phenylalanine included. CDR3 DNA only is kept here, 33 bases in frame from base 1. Via the germline V gene (reference sequence), CDR1 is DFQATT and CDR2 SNEGSKA. Healthy HIV-negative adults with no recently reported acute infections or vaccinations were included as donors. All donors were Caucasian adults living in Nashville, Tennessee, USA. CD4+ T cells were enriched by magnetic negative selection, after which naive cells were positively selected on CD45RA and the negative fraction was taken as the memory subset. After blood collection by leukapheresis, PBMCs were isolated using Ficoll-Histopaque density gradient centrifugation and then cryopreserved in the vapor phase of liquid nitrogen. Analytical flow cytometry was used to check the purity and quantity of each magnetically sorted T cell population. Genomic DNA was isolated from each sorted fraction and quantified by UV absorbance on a Nanodrop 2000c.

Using the deep immunoSEQ assay, multiplex PCR amplified TCR CDR3 regions from genomic DNA. Genomic DNA extracted from each cell subset was distributed evenly over all wells of several immunoSEQ 96-well plates, and each plate served as one replicate. For sorted subsets, roughly 200 ng genomic DNA, equal to 25,000 to 35,000 T cell genomes, was loaded into each replicate PCR. Purified libraries were quantified with a Qubit 3.0 fluorometer, sized on a Bioanalyzer 2100, and re-quantified with the KAPA Library Quantification kit. Each immunoSEQ 96-well plate was sequenced on its own single-read 150-cycle Illumina NextSeq 550 flow cell. The authors' analysis ran thus. Because only junctional sequences without quality scores were contained in the immunoSEQ output, filtering matching that applied to full-length reads could not be performed. To assign V/J genes and CDR3, sequences were annotated against IMGT germline references using PyIR, a Python wrapper for IgBLAST v1.9. Any read was removed if the V/J assignment was weak (E-value above 1e-6), the CDR3 was missing, or the read contained stop codons, out-of-frame junctions, or ambiguous translated residues. V3J clonotypes were defined as sequences sharing an identical inferred V gene, J gene, and CDR3 amino acid sequence. The percentage overlap between two repertoires was calculated by dividing the number of shared unique clonotypes by the size of the smaller repertoire. Richness of each repertoire was evaluated using RTK rarefaction, the Chao1 estimator, and Recon v2.1 estimates of unobserved clonotypes. Generation probabilities were computed with OLGA for all TCRbeta clonotypes obtained by the gDNA method from four donors. TCRdb obtained this table from immuneACCESS and retained in-frame rearrangements with V and J assigned. These tables miss some clones; where compared with another copy, unresolved V genes account for less than half of the shortfall, and the remainder is unexplained. The DNA was the basis for D and trimming; V, J and clone size are from that table. Recorded for this sample are some 900,000 clones; approximately 80% of them occurred a single time. The ten largest clones capture over 1.3% of the sample.

This TCR came from a man younger than 35 in good health. The chain is assembled from TRBV20-1 and TRBJ2-3; D gene: possibly TRBD1, on 6 matching bases. Sequencing was performed on memory CD4+ T cells sorted from blood. The cell subset or site label on this specimen signifies: CD45RA-negative fraction. CDR3 loop: CRGANTDTQYF. In nucleotide form, the sequence is TGCAGGGGGGCAAACACAGATACGCAGTATTTT.